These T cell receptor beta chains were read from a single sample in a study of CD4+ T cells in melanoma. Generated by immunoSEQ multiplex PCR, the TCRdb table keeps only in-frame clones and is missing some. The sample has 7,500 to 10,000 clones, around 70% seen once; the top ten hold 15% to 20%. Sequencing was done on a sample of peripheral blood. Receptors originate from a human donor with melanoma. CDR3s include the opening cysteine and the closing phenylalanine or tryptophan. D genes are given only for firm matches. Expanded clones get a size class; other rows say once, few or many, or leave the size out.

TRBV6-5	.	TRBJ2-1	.	CASSYTPGSSYNEQFF	TGTGCCAGCAGTTACACCCCGGGGAGCTCCTACAATGAGCAGTTCTTC
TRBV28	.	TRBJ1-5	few	CASSPQRREQPQHF	TGTGCCAGCAGTCCGCAGCGGCGGGAGCAGCCCCAGCATTTT
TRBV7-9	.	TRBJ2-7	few	CASSLGGTEQYF	TGTGCCAGCAGCTTAGGTGGTACCGAGCAGTACTTC
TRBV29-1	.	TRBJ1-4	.	CSVDGANEKLFF	TGCAGCGTTGATGGAGCAAATGAAAAACTGTTTTTT
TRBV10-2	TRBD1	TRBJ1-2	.	CASNPWTGGAYGYTF	TGCGCCAGCAATCCCTGGACAGGGGGCGCGTATGGCTACACCTTC
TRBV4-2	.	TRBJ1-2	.	CASSQDLDRGFTGGYTF	TGTGCCAGCAGCCAAGATCTTGATCGAGGGTTCACCGGTGGCTACACCTTC
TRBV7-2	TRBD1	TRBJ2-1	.	CASSSGQGAHNEQFF	TGTGCCAGCAGCTCCGGACAGGGCGCACACAATGAGCAGTTCTTC
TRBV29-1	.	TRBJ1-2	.	CSVETGSLGYTF	TGCAGCGTTGAGACAGGATCACTGGGCTACACCTTC
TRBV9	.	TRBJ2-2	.	CASSPPGGANTGELFF	TGTGCCAGCAGCCCTCCTGGGGGGGCAAACACCGGGGAGCTGTTTTTT
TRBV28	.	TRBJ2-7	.	CASSLGKGGQYF	TGTGCCAGCAGTTTGGGAAAGGGCGGGCAGTACTTC
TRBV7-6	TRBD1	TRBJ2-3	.	CASSFRTGMEDTQYF	TGTGCCAGCAGCTTCCGGACAGGGATGGAAGATACGCAGTATTTT
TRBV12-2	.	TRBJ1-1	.	CASSRDRGRTEAFF	TGTGCCAGCAGCAGGGACAGGGGGCGGACTGAAGCTTTCTTT
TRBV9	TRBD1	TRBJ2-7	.	CASSGPRGNEQYF	TGTGCCAGCAGCGGACCCAGGGGGAACGAGCAGTACTTC
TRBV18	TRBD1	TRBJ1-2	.	CASSPAGTGNYGYTF	TGTGCCAGCTCACCCGCCGGGACAGGGAACTATGGCTACACCTTC
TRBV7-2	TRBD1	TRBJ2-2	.	CASSLSDRVTGELFF	TGTGCCAGCAGCTTAAGCGACAGGGTCACCGGGGAGCTGTTTTTT
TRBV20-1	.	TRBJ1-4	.	CSARHEKLFF	TGCAGTGCTAGACATGAAAAACTGTTTTTT
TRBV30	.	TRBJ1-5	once	CAWSVDGAYQPQHF	TGTGCCTGGAGTGTAGATGGGGCCTATCAGCCCCAGCATTTT
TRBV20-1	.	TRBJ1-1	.	CSGHPTEAFF	TGCAGTGGACACCCCACTGAAGCTTTCTTT
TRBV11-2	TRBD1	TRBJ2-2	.	CASSRRKTGALDTGELFF	TGTGCCAGCAGCCGACGTAAGACAGGGGCTCTGGACACCGGGGAGCTGTTTTTT
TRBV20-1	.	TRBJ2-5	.	CSAGQETQYF	TGCAGTGCCGGGCAAGAGACCCAGTACTTC
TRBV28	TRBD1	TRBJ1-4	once	CASSLGDRGNEKLFF	TGTGCCAGCAGTTTAGGGGACAGGGGAAATGAAAAACTGTTTTTT